This is a list of T cell receptor beta chains from one sample in a study of a mutant IDH1 vaccine in newly diagnosed glioma. Only in-frame clones appear in the TCRdb table, and some are missing; sequencing was by immunoSEQ multiplex PCR. The data show tens of thousands of clones, around 92% seen once. This sample comprised PBMCs, obtained from a glioma patient treated with radiotherapy, temozolomide or both. The receptors were sampled from a man in his forties or fifties with glioma. CDR3s include the opening cysteine and the closing phenylalanine or tryptophan. The D gene is left open where the match is weak. Not all rows give a size; the values are once, few, many and, for expanded clones, a class.

j_call clone_size d_call v_call cdr3_nt cdr3_aa
TRBJ1-2 - TRBD1 TRBV27 TGTGCCAGCAGCCCACAGGGGACTAACTATGGCTACACCTTC CASSPQGTNYGYTF
TRBJ2-4 - TRBD1 TRBV7-6 TGTGCCAGCAGCCCGCGTCCGGGACAGGGAAACATTCAGTACTTC CASSPRPGQGNIQYF
TRBJ1-3 - - TRBV18 TGTGCCAGCTCACCTGGACTCTACGACTCTGGAAACACCATATATTTT CASSPGLYDSGNTIYF
TRBJ2-3 - - TRBV2 TGTGCCAGCAGTCCGGACTTTAGCACAGATACGCAGTATTTT CASSPDFSTDTQYF
TRBJ2-5 - - TRBV5-6 TGTGCCAGCAGCTTGGTTGCAGGATCCCAAGAGACCCAGTACTTC CASSLVAGSQETQYF
TRBJ2-2 - TRBD1 TRBV7-2 TGTGCCAGCAGCTTAAACAGGGGGCGCAAAGAAACCGGGGAGCTGTTTTTT CASSLNRGRKETGELFF
TRBJ1-5 - - TRBV19 TGTGCCAGTAGTAAACAGCTCAATCAGCCCCAGCATTTT CASSKQLNQPQHF
TRBJ1-1 - - TRBV6-5 TGTGCCAGCAGTTACCCCGGAGACACTGAAGCTTTCTTT CASSYPGDTEAFF
TRBJ2-3 - - TRBV9 TGTGCCAGCTCCGGGGGTCGGATCGCAGATACGCAGTATTTT CASSGGRIADTQYF
TRBJ1-1 - TRBD1 TRBV6-1 TGTGCCAGCCTGAGGGCAGGGGGTGTTTCCGCTTTCTTT CASLRAGGVSAFF
TRBJ1-5 - - TRBV28 TGTGCCAGCGCCCCGACCCAAAGGAATCAGCCCCAGCATTTT CASAPTQRNQPQHF
TRBJ2-7 - - TRBV11-3 TGTGCCAGCAGCTTAGTACAGGGCGGCGAGCAGTACTTC CASSLVQGGEQYF
TRBJ2-7 - - TRBV5-1 TGCGCCAGCAGCTTGGCCTACTCCGGGAGCTCCTACGAGCAGTACTTC CASSLAYSGSSYEQYF
TRBJ2-7 - - TRBV5-1 TGCGCCAGCAGCTCAGACTACGAGCAGTACTTC CASSSDYEQYF
TRBJ2-4 - - TRBV7-2 TGTGCCAGCAGCTTGGGCTTCAAAAACATTCAGTACTTC CASSLGFKNIQYF
TRBJ1-2 - - TRBV15 TGTGCCACCAGCAGAGATTCGCAGGGGCGGGATGGCTACACCTTC CATSRDSQGRDGYTF
TRBJ2-1 - - TRBV27 TGTGCCAGCAGTTTTCTAAACAGGGCCCCCTACAATGAGCAGTTCTTC CASSFLNRAPYNEQFF
TRBJ1-2 - - TRBV28 TGTGCCAGCAGTCTCCAGGGTTACCTAGACTATGGCTACACCTTC CASSLQGYLDYGYTF
TRBJ2-3 - - TRBV2 TGTGCCAGCAGTCCTACACCAGATACGCAGTATTTT CASSPTPDTQYF
TRBJ1-2 - - TRBV11-2 TGTGCCAGCAGCTTAGGGGCAGCTAACTATGGCTACACCTTC CASSLGAANYGYTF
TRBJ2-3 - - TRBV6-4 TGTGCCAGCAGTGAGGGGGGAGGCACAGATACGCAGTATTTT CASSEGGGTDTQYF
TRBJ2-1 - - TRBV5-1 TGCGCCAGCAGCTTAGGAGGGTTCGACAATGAGCAGTTCTTC CASSLGGFDNEQFF
TRBJ2-7 - TRBD1 TRBV6-5 TGTGCCAGCAGTTACCGGGACAGTCTTTCCTACGAGCAGTACTTC CASSYRDSLSYEQYF
TRBJ1-4 - - TRBV4-1 TGCGCCAGCAGCCACGGGACACGGAATGAAAAACTGTTTTTT CASSHGTRNEKLFF
TRBJ1-1 - - TRBV6-4 TGTGCCAGCAGCGCGGGACACCTGGGGAACACTGAAGCTTTCTTT CASSAGHLGNTEAFF
TRBJ1-5 - - TRBV19 TGTGCCAGTAGCCTGACAGTCCCGGGTCAGCCCCAGCATTTT CASSLTVPGQPQHF
TRBJ1-2 - - TRBV30 TGTGCCTGGAGTTGGGCAGGCTTTGGCTACACCTTC CAWSWAGFGYTF
TRBJ2-5 - - TRBV7-9 TGTGCCAGCAGCTTAGGGAATTTGGAGACCCAGTACTTC CASSLGNLETQYF
TRBJ1-2 - - TRBV5-6 TGTGCCAGCAGCTTGGTGAGAGGGTGGAATGGCTACACCTTC CASSLVRGWNGYTF
TRBJ2-2 - TRBD2 TRBV7-3 TGTGCCAGCAGCTTATCTAGGAGGGAGCGGGAGGGCCACACCGGGGAGCTGTTTTTT CASSLSRREREGHTGELFF
TRBJ2-2 once TRBD1 TRBV27 TGTGCCAGTTGCCAGGGGGCGCGTGGGGAGCTGTTTTTT CASCQGARGELFF
TRBJ2-4 - TRBD1 TRBV28 TGTGCCAGCAGCCTCTCCGGGACAGCCGAAAACATTCAGTACTTC CASSLSGTAENIQYF
TRBJ1-2 - - TRBV28 TGTGCCAGCAGTTTATGGGGGTATGGCTACACCTTC CASSLWGYGYTF
TRBJ1-2 once - TRBV9 TGTGCCAGCAGCGTAGCTTCAAGTGGTGGGAGAAACTATGGCTACACCTTC CASSVASSGGRNYGYTF
TRBJ2-2 - - TRBV21-1 TGTGCCAGCAGCGCTACCGGGACAGGGAACACCGGGGAGCTGTTTTTT CASSATGTGNTGELFF
TRBJ2-2 - - TRBV27 TGTGCCAGCAGTTTGGGGGGGCCGAGGAGAACCGGGGAGCTGTTTTTT CASSLGGPRRTGELFF
TRBJ2-1 - TRBD1 TRBV5-1 TGCGCCAGCAGCTTACATCAGGGGGCGTTCAATGAGCAGTTCTTC CASSLHQGAFNEQFF
TRBJ2-4 - TRBD2 TRBV6-5 TGTGCCAGCAGGCTAGCGGGGGAAAACATTCAGTACTTC CASRLAGENIQYF
TRBJ1-5 - - TRBV5-6 TGTGCCAGCAGCTTGGCGGGGCCGGGCCTCACGAGGCAGCCCCAGCATTTT CASSLAGPGLTRQPQHF
TRBJ1-5 - - TRBV15 TGTGCCACCAGCAGAGATGGGCAGCCCCAGCATTTT CATSRDGQPQHF
TRBJ2-7 - - TRBV4-3 TGCGCCAGCAGCCGGGGGCTCTCCTACGAGCAGTACTTC CASSRGLSYEQYF
TRBJ1-4 - - TRBV28 TGTGCCAGCAGTAGGGGGAAAAATGAAAAACTGTTTTTT CASSRGKNEKLFF
TRBJ1-3 once - TRBV6-5 TGTGCCAGCACAGGGTTTGGAAACACCATATATTTT CASTGFGNTIYF
TRBJ2-1 once - TRBV7-2 TGTGCCAGCAGCTTAGGGGGCTTTGAGCAGTTCTTC CASSLGGFEQFF
TRBJ2-7 - TRBD1 TRBV28 TGTGCCAGCAGCCGACCGGGACAGGGAAGCCCCGAGCAGTACTTC CASSRPGQGSPEQYF
TRBJ2-1 - TRBD2 TRBV7-3 TGTGCCAGCAGCTTATATGGCGGGGGGTACAACGACAATGAGCAGTTCTTC CASSLYGGGYNDNEQFF
TRBJ1-2 - TRBD1 TRBV11-1 TGTGCCAGCAGCTTAGGGACAGGGAGCGATGGCTACACCTTC CASSLGTGSDGYTF
TRBJ2-3 - - TRBV9 TGTGCCAGCAGCCCCCAAGTGACAGATACGCAGTATTTT CASSPQVTDTQYF
TRBJ2-5 - - TRBV19 TGTGCCAGTAGTAGCGGACAGACGTACCAAGAGACCCAGTACTTC CASSSGQTYQETQYF
TRBJ2-2 - - TRBV9 TGTGCCAGCAGCGCCCATCGAGGGGTTGCCGGGGAGCTGTTTTTT CASSAHRGVAGELFF
TRBJ1-1 - - TRBV30 TGTGCCTGGAGTCGCACACACACTGAAGCTTTCTTT CAWSRTHTEAFF
TRBJ1-5 - TRBD1 TRBV27 TGTGCCAGCAGTTTGTCGGGGGACAGGGTGCAGCCCCAGCATTTT CASSLSGDRVQPQHF
TRBJ2-3 - TRBD1 TRBV5-1 TGCGCCAGCAGGTCAGGGGGCATCCCTAGCACAGATACGCAGTATTTT CASRSGGIPSTDTQYF
TRBJ2-4 - - TRBV5-6 TGTGCCAGCAGCTTGTTTTCGGGGGCGCACAAAAACATTCAGTACTTC CASSLFSGAHKNIQYF
TRBJ2-2 - TRBD1 TRBV7-7 TGTGCTAGCTCCCGGGTCAGGGGGCGGACCGGGGAGCTGTTTTTT CASSRVRGRTGELFF
TRBJ2-7 - - TRBV4-1 TGCGCCAGCAGCCAACGACTAGGAGCCTACGAGCAGTACTTC CASSQRLGAYEQYF
TRBJ2-7 - - TRBV9 TGTGCCAGCAGCGTAGGCCCAGGGATCACCTACGAGCAGTACTTC CASSVGPGITYEQYF
TRBJ2-2 - - TRBV19 TGTGCCAGTAGTACTACAGGGACGAACACCGGGGAGCTGTTTTTT CASSTTGTNTGELFF
TRBJ1-1 - - TRBV4-3 TGCGCCAGCAGCGAGATTGTAGCAGGGAACACTGAAGCTTTCTTT CASSEIVAGNTEAFF